The clone carrying this T cell receptor (beta chain) was observed once. This record belongs to a study of blood T cell repertoires in COVID-19. Study at large: The analysed material was cDNA or gDNA that came from T cells, B-cell-depleted T cells, or PBMCs.

Generated by immunoSEQ multiplex PCR, the TCRdb table keeps only in-frame clones and is missing some. This table holds about 53,000 clones, around 79% found once. V dropped 6 bases and J dropped 0 bases, with 6 bases sitting between them. This CDR3 contains 14 residues. Per the germline V gene, CDR1 is MNHEY and CDR2 is SVGAGI. What was sequenced was peripheral blood. This TCR was sampled from a man aged 65 to 85 with active or convalescent COVID-19. The chain couples TRBV6-5 to TRBJ2-6; unclear D gene. CDR3 DNA: TGTGCCAGCAGCCTCCCCTCTGGGGCCAACGTCCTGACTTTC. Encoded protein: CASSLPSGANVLTF.